This T cell receptor beta chain stems from a study of T cell responses to AZD1222 COVID-19 vaccine. Produced via immunoSEQ multiplex PCR; TCRdb's table is partial and in-frame only. There are roughly 150,000 clones in the sample; about 90% occur only once, and 3.5% to 4% lies in the top ten. Unmatched junction bases numbered 8, after V lost 4 bases and J lost 2 bases. The CDR3 is made up of 15 amino acids. The germline V gene has CDR1 SEHNR and CDR2 FQNEAQ (reference sequence). This sequence joins TRBV7-9 and TRBJ2-7; 7 bases align to TRBD2. Specimen: peripheral blood, collected 28 days after the second AZD1222 dose. The receptor comes from an adult who received the AZD1222 COVID-19 vaccine. In DNA, the CDR3 is TGTGCCAGCAGCTCACCTGTGGGGGGGACCTACGAGCAGTACTTC. Amino acids: CASSSPVGGTYEQYF.